This T cell receptor (beta chain) was captured by sequencing in a study of beta chain features in type 1 diabetes. All of the isolated RNA was reverse transcribed, so expressed TCRB transcripts were sequenced. Data came from immunoSEQ multiplex PCR; TCRdb stores just in-frame clones and leaves some out. Here the sample spans around 600,000 clones, around 12% being singletons. Findings and caveats of the study: TCRB CDR3s from Type 1 diabetes patients were moderately but significantly shorter in all four CD4+ subsets. Although PCR might favor shorter templates, it would do so equally in patients and controls.

This clone was seen only a few times. Its specificity is not known. V dropped 7 bases and J dropped 0 bases, with 7 bases sitting between them. Germline CDR1 MDHEN, CDR2 SYDVKM. This CDR3 has 12 amino acids. The sequenced sample consisted of naive CD4+ T cells from blood. The origin of this receptor is a man aged 25 to 40 with type 1 diabetes. This chain links TRBV28 with TRBJ2-7; D unclear. The CDR3 region is CASKRSSYEQYF. The CDR3 DNA sequence: TGTGCCAGCAAAAGGTCCTCCTACGAGCAGTACTTC. Based on the CDR3 plus reference TRBV28 and TRBJ2-7, the full variable domain is DVKVTQSSRYLVKRTGEKVFLECVQDMDHENMFWYRQDPGLGLRLIYFSYDVKMKEKGDIPEGYSVSREKKERFSLILESASTNQTSMYLCASKRSSYEQYFGPGTRLTVT.